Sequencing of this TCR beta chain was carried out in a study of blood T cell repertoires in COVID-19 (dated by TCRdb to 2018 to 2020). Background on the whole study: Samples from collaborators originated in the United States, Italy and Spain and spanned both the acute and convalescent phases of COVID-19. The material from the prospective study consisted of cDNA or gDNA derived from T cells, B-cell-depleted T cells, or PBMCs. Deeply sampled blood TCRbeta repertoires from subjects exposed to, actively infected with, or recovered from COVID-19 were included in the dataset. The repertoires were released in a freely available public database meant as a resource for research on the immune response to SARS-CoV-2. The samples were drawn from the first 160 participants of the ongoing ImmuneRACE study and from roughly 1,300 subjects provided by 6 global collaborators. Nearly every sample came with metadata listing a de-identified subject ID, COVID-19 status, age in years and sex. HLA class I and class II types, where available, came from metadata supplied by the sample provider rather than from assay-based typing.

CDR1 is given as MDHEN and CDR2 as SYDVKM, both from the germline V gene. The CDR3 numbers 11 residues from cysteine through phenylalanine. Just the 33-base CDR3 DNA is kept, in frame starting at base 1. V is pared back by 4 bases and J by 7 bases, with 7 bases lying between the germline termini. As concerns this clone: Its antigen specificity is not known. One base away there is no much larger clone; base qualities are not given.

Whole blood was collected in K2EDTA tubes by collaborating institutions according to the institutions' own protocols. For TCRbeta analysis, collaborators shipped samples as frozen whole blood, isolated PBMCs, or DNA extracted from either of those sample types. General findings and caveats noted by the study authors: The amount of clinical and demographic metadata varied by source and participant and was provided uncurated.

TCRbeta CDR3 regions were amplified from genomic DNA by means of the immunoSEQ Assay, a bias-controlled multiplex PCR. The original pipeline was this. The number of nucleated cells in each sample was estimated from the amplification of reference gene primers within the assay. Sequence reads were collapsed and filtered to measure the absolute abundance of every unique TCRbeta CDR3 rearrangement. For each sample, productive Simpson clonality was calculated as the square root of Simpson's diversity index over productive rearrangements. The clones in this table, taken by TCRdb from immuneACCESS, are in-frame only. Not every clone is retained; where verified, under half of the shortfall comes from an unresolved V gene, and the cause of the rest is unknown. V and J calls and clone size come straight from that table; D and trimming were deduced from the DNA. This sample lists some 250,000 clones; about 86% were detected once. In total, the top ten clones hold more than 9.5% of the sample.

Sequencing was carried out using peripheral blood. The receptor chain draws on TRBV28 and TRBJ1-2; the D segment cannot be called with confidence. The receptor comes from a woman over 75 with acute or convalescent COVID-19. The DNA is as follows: TGTGCCAGCAGTTCCTCTCGTGGCTACACCTTC. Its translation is CASSSSRGYTF.